This T cell receptor (beta chain) was sequenced for a study of vaccination and CD4 T cells after COVID-19. Study in general: The authors exposed cells to overlapping spike peptides derived from SARS-CoV-2, HCoV-NL63, HCoV-OC43 and HCoV-229E.

As to treatment: approximately 10-day PBMC culture with coronavirus spike peptide pools or control peptides (ViraFEST assay). Under the ViraFEST approach, antigen-specific T cells were expanded with peptide pools and TCRs subsequently sequenced. On days 3 and 7, half the medium was swapped for fresh IL-2-containing medium. With V trimmed by 5 bases and J by 6 bases, 3 bases remained unmatched. The CDR3 consists of 14 residues. Germline CDR1 is SGHTA and CDR2 is FQGNSA. An Oncomine TCR Beta short-read assay was used to sequence the DNA from cultured CD4+ T cells. Using its own MiXCR run on the PCR reads, TCRdb lists one record per CDR3 protein. The table lists roughly 13,000 distinct CDR3 sequences, less than 70% of them singletons. Concerning this clonotype itself: Its antigen is not known.

This receptor was taken from a human donor who had recovered from COVID-19. The J gene is TRBJ2-2, the V gene TRBV7-2; TRBD1 agrees at 10 bases. The specimen sequenced was CD4+ T cells from blood, cultured in vitro. The CDR3 spells CASSPDRGPGELFF. CDR3 coding DNA: TGTGCCAGCAGCCCCGACAGGGGGCCCGGGGAGCTGTTTTTT.